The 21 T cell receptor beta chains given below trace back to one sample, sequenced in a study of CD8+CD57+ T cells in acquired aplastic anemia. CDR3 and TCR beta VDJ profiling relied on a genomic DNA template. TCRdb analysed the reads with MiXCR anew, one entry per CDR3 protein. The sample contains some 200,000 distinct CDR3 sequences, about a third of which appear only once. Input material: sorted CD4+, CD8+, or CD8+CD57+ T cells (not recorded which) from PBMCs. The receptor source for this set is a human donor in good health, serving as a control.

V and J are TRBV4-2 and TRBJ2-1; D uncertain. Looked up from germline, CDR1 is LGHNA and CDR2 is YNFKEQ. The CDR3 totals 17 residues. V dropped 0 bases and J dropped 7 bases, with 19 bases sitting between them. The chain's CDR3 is CASSQDPPGQQGNEQFF. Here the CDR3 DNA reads TGTGCCAGCAGCCAAGATCCCCCGGGCCAACAAGGGAATGAGCAGTTCTTC.

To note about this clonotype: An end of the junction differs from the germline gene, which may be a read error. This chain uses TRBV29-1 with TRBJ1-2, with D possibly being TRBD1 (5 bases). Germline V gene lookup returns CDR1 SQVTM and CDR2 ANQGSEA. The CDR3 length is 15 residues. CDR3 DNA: TGCAGCGTTGACAGGGCCGAAGCTTCTAACTGTGGCTACACCTTC. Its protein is CSVDRAEASNCGYTF.

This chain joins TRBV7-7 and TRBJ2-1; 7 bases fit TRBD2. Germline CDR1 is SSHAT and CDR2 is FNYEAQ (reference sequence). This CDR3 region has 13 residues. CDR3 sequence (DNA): TGTGCTAGAAGGGCGGGAGTTTTCGATGAGCAGTTCTTC. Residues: CARRAGVFDEQFF.

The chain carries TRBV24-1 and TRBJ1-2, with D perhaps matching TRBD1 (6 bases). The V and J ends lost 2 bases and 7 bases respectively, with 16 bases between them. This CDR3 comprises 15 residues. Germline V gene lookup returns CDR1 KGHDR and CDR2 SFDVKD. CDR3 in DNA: TGTGCCACCAGTGATTCACGGGGGCCCTTCTGTGGCTACACCTTC. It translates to CATSDSRGPFCGYTF.

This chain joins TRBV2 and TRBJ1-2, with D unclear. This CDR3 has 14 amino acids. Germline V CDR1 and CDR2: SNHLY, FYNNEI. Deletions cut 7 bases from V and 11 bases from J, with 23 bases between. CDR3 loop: CASTEAGVATVYTF. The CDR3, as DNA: TGTGCCAGCACCGAAGCGGGTGTCGCGACGGTTTACACCTTC. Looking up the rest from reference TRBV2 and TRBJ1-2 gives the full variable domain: EPEVTQTPSHQVTQMGQEVILRCVPISNHLYFYWYRQILGQKVEFLVSFYNNEISEKSEIFDDQFSVERPDGSNFTLKIRSTKLEDSAMYFCASTEAGVATVYTFGSGTRLTVV.

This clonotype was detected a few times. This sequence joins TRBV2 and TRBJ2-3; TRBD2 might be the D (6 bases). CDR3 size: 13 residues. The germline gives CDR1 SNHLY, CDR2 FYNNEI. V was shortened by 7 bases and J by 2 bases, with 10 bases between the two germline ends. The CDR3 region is CASNRLDTDTQYF. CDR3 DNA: TGTGCCAGCAACCGACTAGACACAGATACGCAGTATTTT.

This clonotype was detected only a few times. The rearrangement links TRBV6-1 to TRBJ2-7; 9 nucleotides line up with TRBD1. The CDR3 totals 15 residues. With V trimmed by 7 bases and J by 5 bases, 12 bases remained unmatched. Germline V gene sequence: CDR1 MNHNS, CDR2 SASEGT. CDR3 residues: CASNNPGTGNHEQYF. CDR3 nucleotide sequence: TGTGCCAGCAATAATCCCGGGACAGGGAACCACGAGCAGTACTTC.

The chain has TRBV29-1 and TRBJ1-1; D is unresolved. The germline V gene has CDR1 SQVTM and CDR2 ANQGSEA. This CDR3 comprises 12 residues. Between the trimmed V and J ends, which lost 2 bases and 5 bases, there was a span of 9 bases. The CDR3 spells CSVERQETEAFF. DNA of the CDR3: TGCAGCGTTGAACGCCAGGAGACTGAAGCTTTCTTT.

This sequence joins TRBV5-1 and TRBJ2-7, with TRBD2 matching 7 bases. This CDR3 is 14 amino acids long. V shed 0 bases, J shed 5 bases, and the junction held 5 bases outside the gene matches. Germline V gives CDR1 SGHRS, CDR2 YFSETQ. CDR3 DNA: TGCGCCAGCAGCTTGGCGGGAGGATTAGACGAGCAGTACTTC. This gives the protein CASSLAGGLDEQYF.

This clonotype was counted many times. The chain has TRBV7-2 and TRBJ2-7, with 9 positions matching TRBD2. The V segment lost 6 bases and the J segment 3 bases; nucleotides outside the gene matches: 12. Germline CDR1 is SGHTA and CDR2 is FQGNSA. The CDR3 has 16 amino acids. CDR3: CASSRKSVSGSYEQYF. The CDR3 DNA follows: TGTGCCAGCAGTCGCAAATCTGTTAGCGGGAGCTACGAGCAGTACTTC. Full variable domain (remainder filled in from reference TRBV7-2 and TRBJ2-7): GAGVSQSPSNKVTEKGKDVELRCDPISGHTALYWYRQSLGQGLEFLIYFQGNSAPDKSGLPSDRFSAERTGGSVSTLTIQRTQQEDSAVYLCASSRKSVSGSYEQYFGPGTRLTVT.

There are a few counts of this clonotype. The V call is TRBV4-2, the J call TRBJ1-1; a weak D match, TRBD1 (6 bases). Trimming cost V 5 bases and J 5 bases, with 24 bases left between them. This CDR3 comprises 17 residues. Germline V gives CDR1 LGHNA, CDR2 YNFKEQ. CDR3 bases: TGTGCCAGCAGCACGGCGGAAAACAGGGTCCAGGGGACTGAAGCTTTCTTT. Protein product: CASSTAENRVQGTEAFF.

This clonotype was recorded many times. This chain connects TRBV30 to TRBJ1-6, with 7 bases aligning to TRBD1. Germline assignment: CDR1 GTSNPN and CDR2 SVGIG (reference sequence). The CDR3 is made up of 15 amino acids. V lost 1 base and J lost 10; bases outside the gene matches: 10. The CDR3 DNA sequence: TGTGCCTGGAGTGCCCTGACAGGGATAGAGTCACCCCTCCACTTT. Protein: CAWSALTGIESPLHF.

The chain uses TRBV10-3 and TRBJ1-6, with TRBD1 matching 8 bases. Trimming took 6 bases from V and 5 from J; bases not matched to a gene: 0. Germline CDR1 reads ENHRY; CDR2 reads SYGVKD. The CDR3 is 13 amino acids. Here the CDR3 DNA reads TGTGCCATCAGGGGACAGGATAATTCACCCCTCCACTTT. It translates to CAIRGQDNSPLHF.

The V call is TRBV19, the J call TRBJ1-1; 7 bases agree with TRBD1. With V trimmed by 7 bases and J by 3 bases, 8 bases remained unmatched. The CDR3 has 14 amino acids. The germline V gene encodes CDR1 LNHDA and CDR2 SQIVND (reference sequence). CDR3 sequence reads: CASKKQGHYTEAFF. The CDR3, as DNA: TGTGCCAGTAAGAAACAGGGGCATTACACTGAAGCTTTCTTT. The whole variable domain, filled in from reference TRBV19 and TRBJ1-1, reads DGGITQSPKYLFRKEGQNVTLSCEQNLNHDAMYWYRQDPGQGLRLIYYSQIVNDFQKGDIAEGYSVSREKKESFPLTVTSAQKNPTAFYLCASKKQGHYTEAFFGQGTRLTVV.

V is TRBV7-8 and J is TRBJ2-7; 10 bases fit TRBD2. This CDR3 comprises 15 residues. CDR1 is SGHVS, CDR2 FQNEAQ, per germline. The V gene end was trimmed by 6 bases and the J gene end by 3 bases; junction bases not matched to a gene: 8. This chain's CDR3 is CASSGPLAGGYEQYF. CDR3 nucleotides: TGTGCCAGCAGTGGGCCTTTAGCGGGAGGCTACGAGCAGTACTTC. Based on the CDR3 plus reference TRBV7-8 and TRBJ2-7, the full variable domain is GAGVSQSPRYKVAKRGQDVALRCDPISGHVSLFWYQQALGQGPEFLTYFQNEAQLDKSGLPSDRFFAERPEGSVSTLKIQRTQQEDSAVYLCASSGPLAGGYEQYFGPGTRLTVT.

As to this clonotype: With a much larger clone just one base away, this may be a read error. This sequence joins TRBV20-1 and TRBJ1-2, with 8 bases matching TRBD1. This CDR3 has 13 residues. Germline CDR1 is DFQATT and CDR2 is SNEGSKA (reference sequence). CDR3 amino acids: CSAQNRGAYGYAF. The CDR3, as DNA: TGCAGTGCTCAAAACAGGGGGGCCTATGGCTACGCCTTC.

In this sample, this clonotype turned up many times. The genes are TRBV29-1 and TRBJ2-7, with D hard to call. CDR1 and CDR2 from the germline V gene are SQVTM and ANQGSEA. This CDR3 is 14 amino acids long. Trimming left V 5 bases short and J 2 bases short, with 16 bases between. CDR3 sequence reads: CSVPGPGGPYEQYF. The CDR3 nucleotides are TGCAGCGTTCCCGGGCCCGGTGGGCCCTACGAGCAGTACTTC.

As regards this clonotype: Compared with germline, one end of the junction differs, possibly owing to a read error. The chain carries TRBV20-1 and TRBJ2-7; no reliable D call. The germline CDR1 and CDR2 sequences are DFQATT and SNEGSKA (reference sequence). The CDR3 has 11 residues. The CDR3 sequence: CSFADSYKQYF. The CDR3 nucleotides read TGCAGTTTTGCCGACTCCTACAAGCAGTACTTC.

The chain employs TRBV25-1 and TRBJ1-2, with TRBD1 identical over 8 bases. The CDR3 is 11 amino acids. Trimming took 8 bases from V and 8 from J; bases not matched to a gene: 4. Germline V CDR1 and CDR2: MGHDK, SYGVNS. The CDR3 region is CASQGAGGYTF. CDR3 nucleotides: TGTGCCAGCCAGGGGGCGGGAGGCTACACCTTC.

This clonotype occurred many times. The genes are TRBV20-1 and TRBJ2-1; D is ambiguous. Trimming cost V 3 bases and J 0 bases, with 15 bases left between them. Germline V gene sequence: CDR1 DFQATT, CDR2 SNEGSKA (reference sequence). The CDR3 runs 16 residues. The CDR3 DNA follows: TGCAGTGCTAGTGTCTCGACCCTCTTCTCCTACAATGAGCAGTTCTTC. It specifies CSASVSTLFSYNEQFF.

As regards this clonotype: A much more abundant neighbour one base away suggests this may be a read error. CDR3 sequence: CSAYRLAGSEGTQYF. The CDR3 DNA reads as TGCAGTGCTTACAGACTGGCAGGATCCGAGGGGACCCAGTACTTC. The chain has TRBV20-1 and TRBJ2-5, with TRBD2 as a possible D gene (5 bases). There are 15 residues in the CDR3. Germline CDR1 DFQATT, CDR2 SNEGSKA (reference sequence). V was clipped by 5 bases and J by 7 bases, with 23 bases between them.